This TCR beta chain was captured by sequencing in a study of blood T cell repertoires in COVID-19. About the research overall: Researchers got acute and convalescent COVID-19 samples from the United States, Italy and Spain. PBMCs, B-cell-depleted T cells, or T cells were the source of the cDNA or gDNA that made up the material.

As handled by the study authors: Counts of nucleated cells, estimated from reference gene primer amplification, were obtained. The repertoire was sequenced with immunoSEQ multiplex PCR; TCRdb's copy has only in-frame clones and lacks some. Clonal size and the V and J genes are those of that table, whereas D and trimming came from the DNA. The table includes under 150,000 clones, around 83% detected once. The germline gives CDR1 KGHDR, CDR2 SFDVKD. The V gene lost 3 bases and the J gene lost 6 bases, with 8 bases spanning the gap. This CDR3 is 13 amino acids long. The rearrangement links TRBV24-1 to TRBJ2-1; D is unresolved. The sequence was collected from a man aged 40-50 years with acute or convalescent COVID-19. The sequenced material came from peripheral blood. The CDR3 DNA follows: TGTGCCACCAGTGATGACCACAGCAATGAGCAGTTCTTC. Amino acids: CATSDDHSNEQFF.